This T cell receptor beta chain emerged from a study of blood T cell repertoires in COVID-19. Looking at the study overall: There were acute and convalescent COVID-19 samples, and they came from the United States, Italy and Spain. From T cells, B-cell-depleted T cells, or PBMCs came the material, which was cDNA or gDNA.

Per the authors' pipeline: Estimation of nucleated cell counts relied on the amplification of reference gene primers. Here immunoSEQ multiplex PCR was the method, and the copy in TCRdb shows in-frame clones only, minus some. That table supplies the V and J calls and clone size; D and trimming were determined from the DNA. The sample carries roughly 200,000 clones, approximately 94% recorded once. Unmatched junction bases numbered 5, after V lost 5 bases and J lost 8 bases. CDR1 and CDR2 (germline): SGHAT, FQNNGV. The CDR3 is 14 residues long. The V and J genes are TRBV11-2 and TRBJ1-4, with 10 bases fitting TRBD1. This clonotype was sampled from a man aged 25-45 years with COVID-19, enrolled during active disease. Sequenced: peripheral blood. This CDR3 reads CASSPGTGEEKLFF. The CDR3 bases are TGTGCCAGCAGCCCCGGGACAGGGGAGGAAAAACTGTTTTTT.